The clone carrying this T cell receptor (beta chain) was seen just once. Different DNA sequences within this sample yield the same CDR3. The CDR3 is made up of 13 amino acids. The germline CDR1 and CDR2 sequences are MNHEY and SVGAGI. With 2 bases removed from V and 4 bases from J, the gap between germline ends came to 9 bases. This sample was included in a study of blood T cell repertoires in COVID-19. As for the study in general: Spain, Italy and the United States supplied samples that represented acute and convalescent COVID-19.

The protocol was immunoSEQ multiplex PCR, while the TCRdb copy is restricted to in-frame clones and leaves out a portion. This sample has 70,000 to 95,000 clones, with about 90% found just once. The sample was peripheral blood. This sequence originates from a woman older than 75 with acute or convalescent COVID-19. The V call is TRBV6-5, the J call TRBJ2-7; unclear D gene. The CDR3 loop is CASSYRGSYEQYF. CDR3 coding DNA: TGTGCCAGCAGTTACCGTGGTAGTTACGAGCAGTACTTC.